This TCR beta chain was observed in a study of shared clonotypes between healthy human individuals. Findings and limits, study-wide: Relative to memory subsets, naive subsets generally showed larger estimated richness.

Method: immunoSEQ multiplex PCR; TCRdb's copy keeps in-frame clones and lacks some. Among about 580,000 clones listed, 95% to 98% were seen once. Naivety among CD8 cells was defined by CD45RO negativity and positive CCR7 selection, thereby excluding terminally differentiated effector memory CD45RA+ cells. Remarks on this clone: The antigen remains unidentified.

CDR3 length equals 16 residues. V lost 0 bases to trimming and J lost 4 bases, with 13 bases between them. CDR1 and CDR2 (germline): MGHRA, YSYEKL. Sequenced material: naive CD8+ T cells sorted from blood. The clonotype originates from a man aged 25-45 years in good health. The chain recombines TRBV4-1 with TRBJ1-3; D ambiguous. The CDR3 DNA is TGCGCCAGCAGCCAAGAGGAAAACAGCGTCGGAAACACCATATATTTT. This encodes CASSQEENSVGNTIYF.